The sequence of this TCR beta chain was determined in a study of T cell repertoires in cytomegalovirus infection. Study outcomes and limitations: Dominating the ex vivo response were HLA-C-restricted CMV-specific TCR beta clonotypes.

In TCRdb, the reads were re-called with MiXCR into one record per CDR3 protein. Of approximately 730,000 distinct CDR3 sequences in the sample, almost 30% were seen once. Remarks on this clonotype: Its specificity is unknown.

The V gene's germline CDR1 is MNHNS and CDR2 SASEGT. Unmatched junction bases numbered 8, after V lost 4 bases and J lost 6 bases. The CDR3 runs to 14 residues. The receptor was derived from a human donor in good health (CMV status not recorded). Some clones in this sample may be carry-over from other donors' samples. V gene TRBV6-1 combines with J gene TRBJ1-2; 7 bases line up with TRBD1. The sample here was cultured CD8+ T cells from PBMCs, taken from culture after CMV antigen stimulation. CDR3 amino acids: CASSVEQGYNGYTF. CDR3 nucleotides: TGTGCCAGCAGTGTAGAACAGGGGTATAATGGCTACACCTTC.